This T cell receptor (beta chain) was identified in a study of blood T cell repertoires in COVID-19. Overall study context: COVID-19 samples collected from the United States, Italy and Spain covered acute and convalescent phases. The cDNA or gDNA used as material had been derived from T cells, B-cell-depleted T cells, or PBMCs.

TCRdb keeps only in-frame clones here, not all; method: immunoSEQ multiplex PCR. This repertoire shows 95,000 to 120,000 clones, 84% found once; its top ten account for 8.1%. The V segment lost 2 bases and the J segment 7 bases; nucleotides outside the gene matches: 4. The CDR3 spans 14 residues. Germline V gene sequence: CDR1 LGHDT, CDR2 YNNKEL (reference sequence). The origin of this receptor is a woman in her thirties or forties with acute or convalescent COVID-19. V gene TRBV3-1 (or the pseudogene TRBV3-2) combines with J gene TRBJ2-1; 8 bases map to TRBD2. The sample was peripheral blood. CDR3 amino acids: CASSQLAGGNEQFF. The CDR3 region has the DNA TGTGCCAGCAGCCAATTGGCGGGGGGTAATGAGCAGTTCTTC.